One and the same sample provided the 19 T cell receptor beta chains below, sequenced in a study of vaccination and CD4 T cells after COVID-19 (dated by TCRdb to the early 2020s). The treatment or condition label corresponds to: roughly 11-day PBMC culture with coronavirus spike peptide pools or control peptides (ViraFEST assay). Receptor amplification or capture employed PCR. TCRdb shows the sequencer as Illumina iSeq 100. TCR sequencing of DNA from cultured CD4+ T cells used the Oncomine TCR Beta short-read assay at the Johns Hopkins FTIC core. The public reads were reanalyzed by TCRdb: fastp trimming at Q25, MiXCR alignment, in-frame beta chains only. Identical CDR3 protein sequences are pooled into one entry, listed with their most common genes and DNA. The sample table lists about 19,000 distinct CDR3 sequences, 51% of them with a count of one. About 9.4% of the sample lies in the top ten. No antigen has been assigned to these receptors.

The sequences come from CD4+ T cells from blood, cultured in vitro, collected before SARS-CoV-2 vaccination. All receptors derive from a human donor who had recovered from COVID-19.

This clonotype was observed a handful of times. The chain uses TRBV12-3 or TRBV12-4 and TRBJ2-3; the D gene is possibly TRBD2 (6 bases). V was clipped by 6 bases and J by 3 bases, with 13 bases between them. The CDR3 spans 14 residues. CDR3 residues: CASSKGLPTDTQYF. The CDR3 nucleotides read TGTGCCAGCAGCAAGGGACTTCCAACAGATACGCAGTATTTT.

The genes are TRBV15 and TRBJ1-2; 7 nucleotides agree with TRBD1. The germline V gene encodes CDR1 LNHNV and CDR2 YYDKDF (reference sequence). Trimming at V came to 1 base and at J to 7 bases, leaving 9 bases not matched to a gene. This CDR3 region has 15 residues. The CDR3: CATSRALDREFGYTF. The CDR3 DNA reads TGTGCCACCAGCAGAGCTTTAGACAGGGAGTTTGGCTACACCTTC.

This clonotype was found a few times. This sequence joins TRBV20-1 and TRBJ1-5, with D perhaps matching TRBD1 (6 bases). The V and J ends lost 1 base and 5 bases respectively, with 15 bases between them. Germline V CDR1 and CDR2: DFQATT, SNEGSKA (reference sequence). The CDR3 sequence is 15 residues long. CDR3 DNA sequence: TGCAGTGCTAGAGGGACAGCCTGGCGGCATCAGCCCCAGCATTTT. It encodes CSARGTAWRHQPQHF.

CDR3 sequence: CASSLPKPPPSTDTQYF. In nucleotides, the CDR3 is TGTGCCAGCAGCCTACCCAAGCCCCCACCTAGCACAGATACGCAGTATTTT. V and J are TRBV7-2 and TRBJ2-3; unclear D gene. Trimming pared 5 bases from V and 0 bases from J, leaving 18 bases between. Germline V CDR1 and CDR2: SGHTA, FQGNSA. The CDR3 is 17 amino acids.

This clonotype turned up a few times. The V call is TRBV20-1, the J call TRBJ2-2; D tentatively fits TRBD1 or TRBD2 (5 bases each). Germline CDR1 is DFQATT and CDR2 is SNEGSKA (reference sequence). The V end lost 6 bases, the J end lost 6 bases, and 17 bases lay between the germline ends. There are 14 residues in the CDR3. CDR3 nucleotides: TGCAGTGCCCTCCGGCGAGGGGTCCCCGGGGAGCTGTTTTTT. As protein: CSALRRGVPGELFF.

The gene calls are TRBV11-3 and TRBJ2-1; D is unclear. This CDR3 contains 13 residues. Between the trimmed V and J ends, which lost 5 bases and 8 bases, there was a span of 13 bases. Germline assignment: CDR1 SGHNT and CDR2 YENEEA. The CDR3 sequence is CASSPGPLHEQFF. The CDR3 nucleotides read TGTGCCAGCAGCCCCGGACCTCTCCATGAGCAGTTCTTC. The whole variable domain, filled in from reference TRBV11-3 and TRBJ2-1, reads EAGVVQSPRYKIIEKKQPVAFWCNPISGHNTLYWYLQNLGQGPELLIRYENEEAVDDSQLPKDRFSAERLKGVDSTLKIQPAELGDSAVYLCASSPGPLHEQFFGPGTRLTVL.

J is TRBJ2-7 and V is TRBV7-2; tentatively, D is TRBD1 (5 bases). Germline V CDR1 and CDR2: SGHTA, FQGNSA. V lost 1 base, J lost 4 bases, and 14 bases lay in between. The CDR3 is 15 residues long. CDR3 sequence reads: CASSLVWAQGYEQYF. In DNA, the CDR3 is TGTGCCAGCAGCTTAGTGTGGGCCCAGGGTTACGAGCAGTACTTC.

The V call is TRBV20-1, the J call TRBJ2-3, with D possibly being TRBD2 (6 bases). Between the trimmed V and J ends, which lost 1 base and 2 bases, there was a span of 16 bases. Germline V lookup: CDR1 DFQATT, CDR2 SNEGSKA (reference sequence). The CDR3 totals 16 residues. The CDR3 protein is CSARGPGVQPTDTQYF. Here the CDR3 DNA reads TGCAGTGCTAGAGGGCCGGGGGTTCAACCCACAGATACGCAGTATTTT.

The J gene is TRBJ2-3, the V gene TRBV6-1, with TRBD2 as a possible D gene (6 bases). The germline gives CDR1 MNHNS, CDR2 SASEGT. V lost 6 bases and J lost 1, with 14 bases in between. This CDR3 is 15 amino acids long. CDR3 sequence (DNA): TGTGCCAGCAGAAAAACCGGGACTGGCACAGATACGCAGTATTTT. Encoded protein: CASRKTGTGTDTQYF.

This sequence joins TRBV30 and TRBJ2-7; D might be TRBD1 (7 bases). The CDR3 is 13 residues long. Germline assignment: CDR1 GTSNPN and CDR2 SVGIG (reference sequence). V shed 4 bases and J shed 5 bases, with 15 bases lying between them. The CDR3 loop reads CAWKEGARNEQYF. The CDR3 nucleotides are TGTGCCTGGAAGGAGGGGGCTAGAAACGAGCAGTACTTC. The entire variable domain, with the rest obtained from reference TRBV30 and TRBJ2-7, is as follows: SQTIHQWPATLVQPVGSPLSLECTVEGTSNPNLYWYRQAAGRGLQLLFYSVGIGQISSEVPQNLSASRPQDRQFILSSKKLLLSDSGFYLCAWKEGARNEQYFGPGTRLTVT.

This clonotype was recorded a few times. The chain links TRBV20-1 to TRBJ1-6, with D uncertain. V was shortened by 0 bases and J by 9 bases, with 15 bases between the two germline ends. The CDR3 is 15 amino acids. Germline CDR1 DFQATT, CDR2 SNEGSKA (reference sequence). CDR3 loop: CSARELAANTSPLHF. The CDR3 bases are TGCAGTGCTAGAGAATTGGCAGCCAATACTTCACCCCTCCACTTT.

The chain employs TRBV6-4 and TRBJ2-3; 7 bases agree with TRBD2. With 0 bases clipped from V and 3 bases from J, the junction kept 0 bases outside the gene matches. The CDR3 is made up of 14 amino acids. In germline, CDR1 is MRHNA, CDR2 SNTAGT. The CDR3 protein is CASSDSRETDTQYF. CDR3 bases: TGTGCCAGCAGTGACTCGCGGGAGACAGATACGCAGTATTTT.

The chain employs TRBV2 and TRBJ1-2; tentatively, D is TRBD1 (5 bases). V was cut by 3 bases and J by 7 bases, with 18 bases left in between. The CDR3 runs to 15 residues. The V gene's germline CDR1 is SNHLY and CDR2 FYNNEI. CDR3 coding DNA: TGTGCCAGCAGTGAGGTACAGGTAGAAGTAGGTGGCTACACCTTC. Translated: CASSEVQVEVGGYTF.

This clonotype was observed once. J is TRBJ1-2 and V is TRBV12-3 or TRBV12-4; 7 positions match TRBD1. Trimming at V came to 3 bases and at J to 6 bases, leaving 10 bases not matched to a gene. The CDR3 extends over 15 amino acids. CDR3 residues: CASSFNQQGSNGYTF. In DNA, the CDR3 is TGTGCCAGCAGTTTCAATCAACAGGGGAGTAATGGCTACACCTTC.

This sequence joins TRBV20-1 and TRBJ2-3; D is possibly TRBD2 (6 bases). Germline CDR1 DFQATT, CDR2 SNEGSKA (reference sequence). With 1 base removed from V and 4 bases from J, the gap between germline ends came to 12 bases. CDR3 size: 14 residues. DNA for the CDR3: TGCAGTGCTAGAGGGCGCGGGATCTCAGATACGCAGTATTTT. This encodes CSARGRGISDTQYF.

For the CDR3, the DNA is TGTGCCAGCAGCCAGACTAGCGGGGGCACAGATACGCAGTATTTT. Residues: CASSQTSGGTDTQYF. The chain links TRBV4-2 to TRBJ2-3, with 11 bases lining up with TRBD2. CDR1 and CDR2 (germline): LGHNA, YNFKEQ. Trimming removed 3 bases from V and 1 base from J; junction bases left unmatched: 0. The CDR3 has 15 amino acids.

This sequence joins TRBV6-1 and TRBJ2-1; D gene ambiguous. Trimming left V 1 base short and J 9 bases short, with 16 bases between. This CDR3 comprises 15 residues. The V gene's germline CDR1 is MNHNS and CDR2 SASEGT. The CDR3 DNA reads TGTGCCAGCAGTGAAGTTGTCAACACCGGGCTTGAGCAGTTCTTC. Residues: CASSEVVNTGLEQFF.

The CDR3 spells CASSVIALDQHF. In DNA form, the CDR3 reads TGTGCCAGCAGTGTTATCGCCCTTGACCAGCATTTT. This chain links TRBV6-1 with TRBJ1-5; no clear D gene. This CDR3 spans 12 amino acids. Germline CDR1 is MNHNS and CDR2 is SASEGT. V was trimmed by 4 bases and J by 12 bases, leaving 13 bases between them.

This rearrangement joins TRBV30 to TRBJ2-3; D is unresolved. CDR1 is GTSNPN and CDR2 is SVGIG in the germline V gene (reference sequence). V was trimmed by 0 bases and J by 5 bases, leaving 6 bases between them. The CDR3 is 12 residues long. The CDR3 sequence: CAWSVMGDTQYF. In nucleotides, the CDR3 is TGTGCCTGGAGTGTAATGGGAGATACGCAGTATTTT.